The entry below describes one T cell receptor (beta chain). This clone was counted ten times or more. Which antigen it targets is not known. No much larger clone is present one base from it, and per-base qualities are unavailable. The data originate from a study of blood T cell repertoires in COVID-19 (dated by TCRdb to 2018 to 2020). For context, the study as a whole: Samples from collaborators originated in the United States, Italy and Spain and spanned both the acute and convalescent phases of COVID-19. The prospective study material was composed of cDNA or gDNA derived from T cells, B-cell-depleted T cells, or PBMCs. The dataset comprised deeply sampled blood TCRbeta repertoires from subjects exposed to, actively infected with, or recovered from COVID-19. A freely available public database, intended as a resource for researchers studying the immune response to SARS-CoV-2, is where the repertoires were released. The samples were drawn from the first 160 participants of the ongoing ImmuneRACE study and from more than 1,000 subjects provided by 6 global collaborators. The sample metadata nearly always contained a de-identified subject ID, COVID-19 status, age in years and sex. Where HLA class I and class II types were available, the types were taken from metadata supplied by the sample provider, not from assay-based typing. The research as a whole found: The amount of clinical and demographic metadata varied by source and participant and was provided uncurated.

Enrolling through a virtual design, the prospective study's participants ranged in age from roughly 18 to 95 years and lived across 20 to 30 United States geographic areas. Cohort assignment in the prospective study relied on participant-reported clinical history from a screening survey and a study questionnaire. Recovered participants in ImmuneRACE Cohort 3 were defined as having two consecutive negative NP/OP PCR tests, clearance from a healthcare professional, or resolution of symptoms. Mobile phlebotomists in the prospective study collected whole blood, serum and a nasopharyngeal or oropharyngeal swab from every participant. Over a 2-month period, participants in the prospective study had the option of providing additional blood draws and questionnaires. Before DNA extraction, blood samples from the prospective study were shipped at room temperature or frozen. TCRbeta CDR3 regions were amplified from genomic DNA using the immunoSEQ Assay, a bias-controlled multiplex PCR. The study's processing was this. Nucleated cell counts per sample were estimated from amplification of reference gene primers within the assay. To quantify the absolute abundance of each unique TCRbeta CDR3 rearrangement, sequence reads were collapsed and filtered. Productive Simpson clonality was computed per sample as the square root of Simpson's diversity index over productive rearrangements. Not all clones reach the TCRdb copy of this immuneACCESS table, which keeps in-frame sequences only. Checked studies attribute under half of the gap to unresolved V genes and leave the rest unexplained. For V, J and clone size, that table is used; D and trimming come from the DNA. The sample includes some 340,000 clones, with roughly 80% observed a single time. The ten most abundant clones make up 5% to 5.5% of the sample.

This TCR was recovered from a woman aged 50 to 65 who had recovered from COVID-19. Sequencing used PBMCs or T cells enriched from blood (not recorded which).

The sequenced DNA is TGCAGCGTTTCAGGGACAGGGGGATTCATGAACACTGAAGCTTTCTTT. The translation is CSVSGTGGFMNTEAFF. The rearrangement combines TRBV29-1 with TRBJ1-1; TRBD1 aligns with 11 central bases. The germline V gene gives CDR1 as SQVTM and CDR2 as ANQGSEA. The CDR3 spans 16 residues, from the cysteine through the phenylalanine. The retained sequence is limited to the CDR3, 48 bases, with the frame set at the first base. V and J are trimmed by 5 bases and 0 bases, and the gene matches miss 8 bases of the junction.